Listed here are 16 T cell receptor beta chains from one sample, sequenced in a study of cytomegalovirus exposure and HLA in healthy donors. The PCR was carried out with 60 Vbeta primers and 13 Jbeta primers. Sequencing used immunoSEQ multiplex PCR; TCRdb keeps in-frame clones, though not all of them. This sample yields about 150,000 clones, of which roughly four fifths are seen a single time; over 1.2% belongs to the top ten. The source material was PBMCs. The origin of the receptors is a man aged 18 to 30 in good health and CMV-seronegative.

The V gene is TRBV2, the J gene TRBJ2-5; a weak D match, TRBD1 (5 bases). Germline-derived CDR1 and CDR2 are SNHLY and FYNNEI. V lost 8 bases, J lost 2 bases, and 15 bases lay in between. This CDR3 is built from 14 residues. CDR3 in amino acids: CASCPSPGQETQYF. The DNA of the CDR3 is TGTGCCAGCTGCCCCTCCCCAGGGCAAGAGACCCAGTACTTC.

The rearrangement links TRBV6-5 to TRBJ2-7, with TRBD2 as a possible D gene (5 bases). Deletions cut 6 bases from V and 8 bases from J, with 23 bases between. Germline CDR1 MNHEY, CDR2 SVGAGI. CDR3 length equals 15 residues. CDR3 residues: CASRRDQGSTSKQYF. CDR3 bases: TGTGCCAGCAGGAGGGATCAAGGTTCTACGAGCAAGCAGTACTTC.

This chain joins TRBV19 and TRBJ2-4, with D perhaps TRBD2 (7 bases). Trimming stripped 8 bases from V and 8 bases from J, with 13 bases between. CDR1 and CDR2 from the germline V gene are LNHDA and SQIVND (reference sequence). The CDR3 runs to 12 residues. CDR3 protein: CASGRGWDIQYF. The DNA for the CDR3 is TGTGCCAGTGGGAGGGGGTGGGACATTCAGTACTTC.

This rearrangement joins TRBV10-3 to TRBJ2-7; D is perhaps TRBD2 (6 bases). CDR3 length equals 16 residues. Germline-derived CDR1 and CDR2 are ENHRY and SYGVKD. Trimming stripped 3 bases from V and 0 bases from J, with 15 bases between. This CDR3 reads CAISELEASASYEQYF. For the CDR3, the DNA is TGTGCCATCAGTGAATTAGAGGCTAGCGCCTCCTACGAGCAGTACTTC.

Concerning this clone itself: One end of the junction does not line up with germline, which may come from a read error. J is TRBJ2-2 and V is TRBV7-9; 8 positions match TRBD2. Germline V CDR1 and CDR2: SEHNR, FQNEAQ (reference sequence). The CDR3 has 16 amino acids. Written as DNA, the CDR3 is TGTTCCAGCAGCTTAGAACTAGCGGTGAACACCGGGGAGCTGTTTTTT. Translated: CSSSLELAVNTGELFF.

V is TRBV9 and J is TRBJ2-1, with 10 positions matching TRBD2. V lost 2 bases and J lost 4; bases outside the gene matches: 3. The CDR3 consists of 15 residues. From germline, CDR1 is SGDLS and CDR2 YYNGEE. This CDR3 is CASSVSGGLYNEQFF. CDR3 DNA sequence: TGTGCCAGCAGCGTTAGCGGGGGGCTATACAATGAGCAGTTCTTC.

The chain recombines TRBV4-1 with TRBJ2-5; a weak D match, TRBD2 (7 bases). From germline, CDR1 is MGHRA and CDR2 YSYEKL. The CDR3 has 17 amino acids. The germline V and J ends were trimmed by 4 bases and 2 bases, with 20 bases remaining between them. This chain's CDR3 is CASSRLGAGVRQETQYF. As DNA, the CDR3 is TGCGCCAGCAGCCGGCTGGGGGCGGGAGTTAGGCAAGAGACCCAGTACTTC.

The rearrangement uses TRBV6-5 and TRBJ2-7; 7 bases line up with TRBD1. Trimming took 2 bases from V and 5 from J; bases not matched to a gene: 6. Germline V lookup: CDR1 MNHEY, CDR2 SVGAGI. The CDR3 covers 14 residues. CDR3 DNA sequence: TGTGCCAGCAGTTACAGAGGTCAGGGGGACGAGCAGTACTTC. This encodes CASSYRGQGDEQYF.

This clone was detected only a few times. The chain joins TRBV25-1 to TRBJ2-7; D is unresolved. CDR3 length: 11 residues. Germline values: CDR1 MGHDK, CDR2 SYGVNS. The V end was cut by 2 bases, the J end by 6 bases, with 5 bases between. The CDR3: CASSEVREQYF. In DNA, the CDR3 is TGTGCCAGCAGTGAAGTGCGCGAGCAGTACTTC.

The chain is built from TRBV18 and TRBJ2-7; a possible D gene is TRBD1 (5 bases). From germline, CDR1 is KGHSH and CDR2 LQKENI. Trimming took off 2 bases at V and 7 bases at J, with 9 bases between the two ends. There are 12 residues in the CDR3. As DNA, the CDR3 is TGTGCCAGCTCACCAATGGGGCGAGAGCAGTACTTC. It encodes CASSPMGREQYF. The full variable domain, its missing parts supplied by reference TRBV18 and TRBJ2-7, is NAGVMQNPRHLVRRRGQEARLRCSPMKGHSHVYWYRQLPEEGLKFMVYLQKENIIDESGMPKERFSAEFPKEGPSILRIQQVVRGDSAAYFCASSPMGREQYFGPGTRLTVT.

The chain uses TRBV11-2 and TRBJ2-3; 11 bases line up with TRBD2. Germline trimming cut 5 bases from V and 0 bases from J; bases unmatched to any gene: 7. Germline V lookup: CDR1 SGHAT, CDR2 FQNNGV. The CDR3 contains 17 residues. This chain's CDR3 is CASSTGTSGLSTDTQYF. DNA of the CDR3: TGTGCCAGCAGCACCGGGACTAGCGGACTTAGCACAGATACGCAGTATTTT.

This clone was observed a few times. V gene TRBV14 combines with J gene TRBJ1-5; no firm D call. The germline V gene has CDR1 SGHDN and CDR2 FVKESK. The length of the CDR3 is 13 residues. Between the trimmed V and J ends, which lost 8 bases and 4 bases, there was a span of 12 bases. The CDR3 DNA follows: TGTGCCAGCGCTAAAAACGCGAATCAGCCCCAGCATTTT. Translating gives CASAKNANQPQHF. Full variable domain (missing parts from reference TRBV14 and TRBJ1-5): EAGVTQFPSHSVIEKGQTVTLRCDPISGHDNLYWYRRVMGKEIKFLLHFVKESKQDESGMPNNRFLAERTGGTYSTLKVQPAELEDSGVYFCASAKNANQPQHFGDGTRLSIL.

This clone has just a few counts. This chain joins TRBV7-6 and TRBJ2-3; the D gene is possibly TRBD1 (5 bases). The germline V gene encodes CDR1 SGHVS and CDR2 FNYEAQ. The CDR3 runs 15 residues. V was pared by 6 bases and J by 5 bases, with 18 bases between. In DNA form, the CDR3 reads TGTGCCAGCAGGAAGGGGTGGGCCCGGGTAGATACGCAGTATTTT. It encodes CASRKGWARVDTQYF.

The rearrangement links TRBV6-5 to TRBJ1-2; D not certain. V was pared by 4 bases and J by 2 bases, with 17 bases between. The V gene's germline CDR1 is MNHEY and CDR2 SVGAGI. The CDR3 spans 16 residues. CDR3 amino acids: CASSLGLSRANYGYTF. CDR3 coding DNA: TGTGCCAGCAGTTTAGGACTGAGCAGAGCGAACTATGGCTACACCTTC.

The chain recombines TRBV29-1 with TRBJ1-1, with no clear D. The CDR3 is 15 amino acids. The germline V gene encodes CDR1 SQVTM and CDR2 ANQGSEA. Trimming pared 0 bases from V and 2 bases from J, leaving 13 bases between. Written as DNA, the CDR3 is TGCAGCGTTGAAGATCTCTCCGGGTTAAACACTGAAGCTTTCTTT. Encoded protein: CSVEDLSGLNTEAFF.

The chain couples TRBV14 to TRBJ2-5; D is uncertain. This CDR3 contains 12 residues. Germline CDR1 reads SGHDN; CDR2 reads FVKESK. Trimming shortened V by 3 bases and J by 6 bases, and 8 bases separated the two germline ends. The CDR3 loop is CASSHTKQTQYF. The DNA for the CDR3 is TGTGCCAGCAGCCATACAAAACAGACCCAGTACTTC.